This TCR beta chain was recovered during a study of cytomegalovirus exposure and HLA in healthy donors. Study observations and caveats: At a 0.05 false discovery rate, a later analysis found roughly 17,000 TCR beta sequences to be associated with HLA alleles. Investigators reported 150 to 200 TCR beta chains as tied to cytomegalovirus. A prior analysis recorded that most TCR beta V segments were productive about 90% or about 30% of the time. Analysis was carried out at a later point, and it linked a missense DCLRE1C variant to TCR beta V- and J-gene trimming.

The PCR was carried out with 60 Vbeta primers and 13 Jbeta primers. Clones were sequenced by immunoSEQ multiplex PCR, and TCRdb holds only the in-frame ones, with some missing. The sample records fewer than 200,000 clones, 73% being singletons. As regards this clone: Its specificity is unknown.

CDR1 SNHLY and CDR2 FYNNEI come from the germline V gene. The germline V and J ends were trimmed by 3 bases and 0 bases, with 11 bases remaining between them. The CDR3 contains 15 residues. The gene calls are TRBV2 and TRBJ1-2; D not certain. Sample: PBMCs. This sequence originates from a woman between 18 and 30 years old in good health and CMV-seropositive. This CDR3 reads CASSEGRDANYGYTF. The CDR3 DNA reads as TGTGCCAGCAGTGAGGGCAGAGACGCTAACTATGGCTACACCTTC.